This section outlines one TCR beta chain sequence together with its context. Produced via immunoSEQ multiplex PCR; TCRdb's table is partial and in-frame only. The data contain 130,000 or so clones, roughly 80% of them singletons. Time point noted: pretreatment peripheral blood. This record comes from a study of PD-L1 blockade in urothelial cancer. Study background: Males with bladder-origin urothelial cancer constituted about 85% of the roughly 29 patients. Blood drawn 3 weeks (second dose) and 6 weeks after treatment start was analyzed.

Germline values: CDR1 SGHNT, CDR2 YENEEA. The CDR3 length is 16 residues. Germline trimming cut 8 bases from V and 10 bases from J; bases unmatched to any gene: 19. The chain has TRBV11-3 and TRBJ1-2; 10 bases are a match to TRBD1. The specimen was PBMCs, collected around atezolizumab (anti-PD-L1) treatment. This clonotype was sampled from a man aged 45-65 years with urothelial cancer. DNA for the CDR3: TGTGCCAGCCGCCGGACAGGGGGGGAGGTTCGGCTTCTCTACACCTTC. Translation gives CASRRTGGEVRLLYTF.